The subject of this entry is one T cell receptor (beta chain). Its antigen is unknown. The sample is drawn from a study of CD8+CD57+ T cells in acquired aplastic anemia. Study information: CD4+ and CD8+ cells, once sorted, gave DNA averaging approximately 3 ug.

TCR beta VDJ combinations and CDR3 sequences were profiled from genomic DNA. One entry per CDR3 protein, called by TCRdb with MiXCR from the reads. Among about 160,000 distinct CDR3 sequences listed, 40% to 60% were seen once. V was shortened by 5 bases and J by 2 bases, with 8 bases between the two germline ends. Germline assignment: CDR1 GTSNPN and CDR2 SVGIG (reference sequence). This CDR3 is built from 12 residues. General study results and limits: Any difference that existed in CD8+ Simpson's diversity between patients and controls was not significant.

Flow cytometry had shown expanded CD8+CD57+ cells in the patients chosen for sequencing. The sequenced sample was sorted CD4+, CD8+, or CD8+CD57+ T cells (not recorded which) from PBMCs. The chain joins TRBV30 to TRBJ2-3; D gene ambiguous. This receptor was taken from a human donor with aplastic anemia. This CDR3 is CAWDEFTDTQYF. In DNA form, the CDR3 reads TGTGCCTGGGACGAGTTCACAGATACGCAGTATTTT.